This is a list of T cell receptor beta chains from one sample in a study of CD8 T cells in ankylosing spondylitis. TCRdb independently ran MiXCR on the 5' RACE reads; one entry per CDR3 protein. The sample comprises hundreds of thousands of distinct CDR3 sequences, roughly 26% of which are singletons, and 0.89% rests with the top ten. Material for sequencing was blood, either unsorted or a sorted T cell fraction (not recorded which). The receptors were sampled from a male donor with ankylosing spondylitis. Each CDR3 is given with its conserved first and last residue. D genes are given only for firm matches. Clone sizes are given selectively: once, few, many, or a class where the clone is expanded.

V gene	D gene	J gene	clone size	CDR3 DNA	CDR3 protein
TRBV4-2	.	TRBJ2-5	.	TGTGCCAGCAGCCAAGACTTCGGGGACCGTCAGAACTTC	CASSQDFGDRQNF
TRBV15	.	TRBJ1-4	.	TGTGCCACCAGCAGAGCCAGGGTGGGCGGTGAAAAACTGTTTTTT	CATSRARVGGEKLFF
TRBV7-2	TRBD2	TRBJ2-3	many	TGTGCCAGCAGCTTGTCTCTACCGGGAGGGACAGATACGCAGTATTTT	CASSLSLPGGTDTQYF
TRBV5-1	TRBD2	TRBJ2-5	.	TGCGCCAGCAGCCCCCTGACTAGCGGGGATCAAGAGACCCAGTACTTC	CASSPLTSGDQETQYF
TRBV5-1	TRBD1	TRBJ2-1	.	TGCGCCAGCAGCTATCGACCGGGACAGTCCTACAATGAGCAGTTCTTC	CASSYRPGQSYNEQFF
TRBV7-9	TRBD2	TRBJ2-7	few	TGTGCCAGCAGCCCAGCTGGCGGGAGGGACGAGCAGTACTTC	CASSPAGGRDEQYF
TRBV24-1	TRBD2	TRBJ2-1	few	TGTGCCACCAGTGACGCCGGGACTAGCCGACGTCCCGTCTTC	CATSDAGTSRRPVF
TRBV29-1	TRBD1	TRBJ2-2	.	TGCAGCGGCACCGGGACAGCGAACACCGGGGAGCTGTTTTTT	CSGTGTANTGELFF
TRBV20-1	.	TRBJ1-1	few	TGCAGTGCTAGAGAGGCAGGGTTAAGGGGGAGCACTGAAGCTTTCTTT	CSAREAGLRGSTEAFF
TRBV11-2	TRBD2	TRBJ2-1	few	TGTGCCAGCAGCAGGACTAGCGGGAGAGGGACCTACAATGAGCAGTTCTTC	CASSRTSGRGTYNEQFF
TRBV2	.	TRBJ1-4	few	TGTGCCAGCAGTGGAATTGAAAAACTGTTTTTT	CASSGIEKLFF
TRBV5-1	.	TRBJ1-2	once	TGCGCCAGCAGCTTGGCCCCCGCGGGGTATGGCTACACCTTC	CASSLAPAGYGYTF
TRBV3-1	.	TRBJ2-5	.	TGTGCCAGCAGCTCCAGGGAGGTGAGGGAGACCCAGTACTTC	CASSSREVRETQYF
TRBV6-1	.	TRBJ2-7	.	TGTGCCAGCAGTGAATACTCCCAGGGCCCCTACGAGCAGTACTTC	CASSEYSQGPYEQYF
TRBV2	.	TRBJ2-5	.	TGTGCCAGCAGTGTTGGGGGAGCGGGTCAAGAGACCCAGTACTTC	CASSVGGAGQETQYF
TRBV24-1	TRBD2	TRBJ2-3	.	TGTGCCACCAGTGATCCCGGACTAGCGGGAGGAAAAACAGATACGCAGTATTTT	CATSDPGLAGGKTDTQYF
TRBV20-1	.	TRBJ2-1	.	TGCAGTGCTCGTGACGGGGAGCGCTCCTACAATGAGCAGTTCTTC	CSARDGERSYNEQFF
TRBV24-1	TRBD1	TRBJ2-1	.	TGTGCCACCAGCCCCCGGGACAGCCCCTCCTACAATGAGCAGTTCTTC	CATSPRDSPSYNEQFF
TRBV7-8	TRBD2	TRBJ2-7	.	TGTGCCAGCAGCCTCCTGACTAGCGTGGGATACGAGCAGTACTTC	CASSLLTSVGYEQYF
TRBV12-3/TRBV12-4	.	TRBJ2-5	.	TGTGCCAGCAGGCCGGATTTACAAGAGACCCAGTACTTC	CASRPDLQETQYF
TRBV7-2	.	TRBJ2-2	.	TGTGCCAGCAGCTTTCGGGTGGCCGGGGAGCTGTTTTTT	CASSFRVAGELFF
TRBV27	TRBD1	TRBJ2-2	many	TGTGCCAGCAGCCTTTTCGGACAGGGGGCCAACACCGGGGAGCTGTTTTTT	CASSLFGQGANTGELFF
TRBV12-3/TRBV12-4	.	TRBJ2-5	few	TGTGCCAGCAGTTTCCAGTTAGGAGAGACCCAGTACTTC	CASSFQLGETQYF
TRBV4-2	.	TRBJ1-5	few	TGTGCCAGCAGCCAAGTTGGTGGCGGAGGACCCTACAATCAGCCCCAGCATTTT	CASSQVGGGGPYNQPQHF
TRBV5-6	.	TRBJ2-2	few	TGTGCCAGCAGCCGAGCGGGTAGAGATACCGGGGAGCTGTTTTTT	CASSRAGRDTGELFF
TRBV6-5	TRBD1	TRBJ1-5	.	TGTGCCAGCGTTAGAGCAGGGGGCGGCTCGGGCCAGCCCCAGCATTTT	CASVRAGGGSGQPQHF
TRBV7-9	TRBD2	TRBJ2-1	few	TGTGCCAGCAGCTTCGCGGGACTAGCGTCCGATGAGCAGTTCTTC	CASSFAGLASDEQFF
TRBV7-2	.	TRBJ2-6	.	TGTGCCAGCAGCTATTACCGGGCTGGGGCCAACGTCCTGACTTTC	CASSYYRAGANVLTF